Following are 10 T cell receptor beta chains from one sample sequenced in a study of T cell responses to AZD1222 COVID-19 vaccine. Clones were sequenced by immunoSEQ multiplex PCR, and TCRdb holds only the in-frame ones, with some missing. The sample consists of approximately 61,000 clones, around 81% of them appearing once. Sequenced material: peripheral blood, taken 28 days after the second AZD1222 dose. These receptors all stem from an adult who received the AZD1222 COVID-19 vaccine.

The chain has TRBV2 and TRBJ2-7, with 7 bases matching TRBD1. The length of the CDR3 is 15 residues. From germline, CDR1 is SNHLY and CDR2 FYNNEI. With 2 bases clipped from V and 7 bases from J, the junction kept 11 bases outside the gene matches. The CDR3 sequence is CASSEYQTGNREQYF. The CDR3 DNA follows: TGTGCCAGCAGTGAATACCAGACAGGGAACAGGGAGCAGTACTTC.

This chain links TRBV6-5 with TRBJ2-3, with D perhaps matching TRBD1 (6 bases). V shed 7 bases and J shed 4 bases, with 18 bases lying between them. Germline CDR1 and CDR2: MNHEY and SVGAGI. The length of the CDR3 is 15 residues. CDR3 DNA: TGTGCCAGCACCACATCCTTTGGGACACCAGATACGCAGTATTTT. Translation: CASTTSFGTPDTQYF.

This clone occurred a few times. V and J are TRBV7-9 and TRBJ2-3; 15 positions match TRBD2. CDR1 SEHNR and CDR2 FQNEAQ come from the germline V gene (reference sequence). The V segment lost 6 bases and the J segment 2 bases; nucleotides outside the gene matches: 9. The length of the CDR3 is 18 residues. The CDR3 here is CASSSGLAGGLDTDTQYF. The CDR3 DNA is TGTGCCAGCAGTTCGGGACTAGCGGGAGGCCTGGACACAGATACGCAGTATTTT.

This sequence joins TRBV11-2 and TRBJ1-4; D is ambiguous. Trimming shortened V by 3 bases and J by 0 bases, and 8 bases separated the two germline ends. Germline V gene lookup returns CDR1 SGHAT and CDR2 FQNNGV. The CDR3 totals 15 residues. In DNA, the CDR3 is TGTGCCAGCAGCTTTGCGGCAACAACTAATGAAAAACTGTTTTTT. Its protein is CASSFAATTNEKLFF. Using reference TRBV11-2 and TRBJ1-4 for the parts outside the CDR3, the full variable domain is EAGVAQSPRYKIIEKRQSVAFWCNPISGHATLYWYQQILGQGPKLLIQFQNNGVVDDSQLPKDRFSAERLKGVDSTLKIQPAKLEDSAVYLCASSFAATTNEKLFFGSGTQLSVL.

In its sample, this clone was seen a few times. The chain recombines TRBV5-6 with TRBJ1-6; D is unresolved. Trimming removed 2 bases from V and 6 bases from J, with 9 bases in between. Germline lookup yields CDR1 SGHDT and CDR2 YYEEEE. CDR3 length equals 14 residues. The CDR3 loop reads CASSFSGFNSPLHF. CDR3 bases: TGTGCCAGCAGCTTTTCAGGTTTTAATTCACCCCTCCACTTT.

The chain employs TRBV9 and TRBJ2-3; 14 nucleotides line up with TRBD2. The CDR3 loop spans 18 amino acids. Germline V gene data show CDR1 as SGDLS and CDR2 as YYNGEE. Trimming cost V 2 bases and J 6 bases; bases outside gene matches: 11. CDR3 residues: CASSVAPSGTSGSDTQYF. DNA of the CDR3: TGTGCCAGCAGCGTTGCCCCCTCCGGGACTAGCGGGAGCGATACGCAGTATTTT.

In the case of this clone: Other DNA sequences in this specimen translate into the identical CDR3. The V gene is TRBV7-2, the J gene TRBJ1-6; D unclear. Deletions cut 3 bases from V and 4 bases from J, with 7 bases between. This CDR3 spans 14 amino acids. In germline, CDR1 is SGHTA, CDR2 FQGNSA. As DNA, the CDR3 is TGTGCCAGCAGCTTGAGCAGTTATAATTCACCCCTCCACTTT. Encoded protein: CASSLSSYNSPLHF.

The V gene is TRBV3-1 (or the pseudogene TRBV3-2), the J gene TRBJ1-2; unclear D gene. Trimming took off 3 bases at V and 8 bases at J, with 7 bases between the two ends. This CDR3 region has 11 residues. The germline V gene encodes CDR1 LGHDT and CDR2 YNNKEL (reference sequence). As DNA, the CDR3 is TGTGCCAGCAGCCACGGGTCAGGCTACACCTTC. It encodes CASSHGSGYTF.

In DNA, the CDR3 is TGTGCCAGCAGTCTAGCGTTGGATGAGCAGTTCTTC. Translation gives CASSLALDEQFF. V and J are TRBV6-5 and TRBJ2-1; possible D gene TRBD2, 6 bases. The V gene's germline CDR1 is MNHEY and CDR2 SVGAGI. V lost 5 bases and J lost 8, with 10 bases in between. The CDR3 totals 12 residues.

J is TRBJ1-5 and V is TRBV28; D not resolved. Trimming shortened V by 1 base and J by 0 bases, and 7 bases separated the two germline ends. This CDR3 is 15 amino acids long. Germline CDR1 and CDR2: MDHEN and SYDVKM. CDR3 nucleotide sequence: TGTGCCAGCAGTTTATCGACCTATAGCAATCAGCCCCAGCATTTT. This encodes CASSLSTYSNQPQHF. The full variable domain, rest sourced from reference TRBV28 and TRBJ1-5, is DVKVTQSSRYLVKRTGEKVFLECVQDMDHENMFWYRQDPGLGLRLIYFSYDVKMKEKGDIPEGYSVSREKKERFSLILESASTNQTSMYLCASSLSTYSNQPQHFGDGTRLSIL.